This TCR beta chain was observed in a study of blood T cell repertoires in COVID-19 (dated by TCRdb to about 2020). Describing the broader study: Samples covering the acute and convalescent phases of COVID-19 were provided by collaborators in the United States, Italy and Spain. Samples came from the ongoing ImmuneRACE study (first 160 participants) plus 1,254 subjects from 6 global collaborators. Where available, HLA class I and class II types were taken from metadata supplied by the sample provider and were not determined by assay-based typing. The repertoires were released in a freely available public database intended as a resource for research on the immune response to SARS-CoV-2. A de-identified subject ID, COVID-19 status, age in years and sex were almost always included in the sample metadata. The dataset comprised deeply sampled blood TCRbeta repertoires from subjects exposed to, actively infected with, or recovered from COVID-19. The prospective study material was composed of cDNA or gDNA derived from T cells, B-cell-depleted T cells, or PBMCs.

Paper-wide results and their limitations: Clinical and demographic metadata were provided uncurated, with the amount varying by source and participant.

The collaborating institutions used their own protocols to collect whole blood in K2EDTA tubes. For TCRbeta analysis, collaborator samples were shipped as frozen whole blood, as isolated PBMCs, or as DNA extracted from either sample type. Sequences MNHEY (CDR1) and SVGAGI (CDR2) are obtained from the germline V gene. From cysteine to phenylalanine, the CDR3 is 15 amino acids long. Only the CDR3 part of the read is kept: 45 bases, read in frame from the first base. Trimming takes 5 bases off V and 2 bases off J; junction bases not matched to a gene: 4. The immunoSEQ Assay, a bias-controlled multiplex PCR, was used to amplify TCRbeta CDR3 regions from genomic DNA. The paper's processing steps were these. Within the assay, amplification of reference gene primers was used to estimate how many nucleated cells each sample contained. To quantify the absolute abundance of each unique TCRbeta CDR3 rearrangement, sequence reads were collapsed and filtered. For each sample, productive Simpson clonality was calculated as the square root of Simpson's diversity index across productive rearrangements. Held by TCRdb, this immuneACCESS table contains in-frame sequences only and omits some clones. Under half of the omission traces to an unresolved V gene where checked; the cause of the rest is unknown. V, J and clone size are taken as reported in that table, and D and trimming were inferred from the DNA itself. The sample records some 57,000 clones, around 91% of which are singletons. Jointly, the top ten make up about an eighth of the sample.

This clone occurred once. Its antigen target is currently unknown. No much larger clone exists at a distance of one base, and base qualities are not known. The clonotype comes from a man in his sixties with active COVID-19. Sample: peripheral blood. The rearranged segments are TRBV6-5 and TRBJ2-1, with 9 middle bases fitting TRBD2. The DNA sequence is given as TGTGCCAGCAGTAGCGGGGGGATCCCCTACAATGAGCAGTTCTTC. Translated, this is CASSSGGIPYNEQFF.